The sequence of this TCR beta chain was determined in a study of blood T cells in healthy people across ages. About the study: Template switching caught about one barcoded beta molecule for each two T cells. Notes on the study in general: When set beside aged donors, long-lived donors presented more naive CD4+ cells and higher diversity. Roughly linear declines in TCR beta diversity per million T cells occurred with age.

This CDR3 spans 15 amino acids. In germline, CDR1 is SGHTA, CDR2 FQGNSA. Losses at the gene ends were 0 bases for V and 7 bases for J; bases not matched to a gene: 7. On this clonotype: Its antigen is unidentified.

For the second PCR, which ran for about 7 to 11 cycles, a sample-barcoded 5' primer and a J-beta primer mix were used. TCRdb reprocessed the 5' RACE reads with MiXCR, giving one entry per CDR3 protein. The table shows roughly 800,000 distinct CDR3 sequences, with around 36% occurring only once. The J gene is TRBJ1-2, the V gene TRBV7-2, with 8 bases aligning to TRBD1. The specimen was blood. The source is a man aged 18 to 30 in good health. The chain's CDR3 is CASSLARAGGSGYTF. CDR3 nucleotide sequence: TGTGCCAGCAGCTTAGCGAGGGCAGGGGGCTCTGGCTACACCTTC.